This TCR beta chain is drawn from a study of neoadjuvant anti-PD-1 for oral cavity cancer. The overall study: Patients mostly received three to four biweekly nivolumab doses at 3 mg/kg before surgery. Patients without progression received a fourth nivolumab dose around day 43, then surgical resection on days 50-56. Regarding the study as a whole: Post-nivolumab, blood T cell clonality was significantly elevated in non-responders.

Time point of the sample: after neoadjuvant nivolumab, at surgical resection. Patients were newly diagnosed with stage II-IVA oral cavity squamous cell carcinoma without prior systemic or radiation treatment. The CDR3 is made up of 11 amino acids. Germline CDR1 is SGHRS and CDR2 is YFSETQ. Between the trimmed V and J ends, which lost 3 bases and 4 bases, there was a span of 4 bases. This table comes from immunoSEQ multiplex PCR, and its TCRdb copy is limited to in-frame clones, with some not included. This table holds some 15,000 clones, around 75% found once. A word on this clone: Its antigen is currently unknown.

The source material was PBMCs, sampled after nivolumab (anti-PD-1) treatment. The sequence derives from a person between 35 and 79 years old with oral cavity squamous cell carcinoma. The gene calls are TRBV5-1 and TRBJ2-5; the D is unclear. In DNA form, the CDR3 reads TGCGCCAGCAGCTCCGCAGAGACCCAGTACTTC. This sequence encodes CASSSAETQYF.